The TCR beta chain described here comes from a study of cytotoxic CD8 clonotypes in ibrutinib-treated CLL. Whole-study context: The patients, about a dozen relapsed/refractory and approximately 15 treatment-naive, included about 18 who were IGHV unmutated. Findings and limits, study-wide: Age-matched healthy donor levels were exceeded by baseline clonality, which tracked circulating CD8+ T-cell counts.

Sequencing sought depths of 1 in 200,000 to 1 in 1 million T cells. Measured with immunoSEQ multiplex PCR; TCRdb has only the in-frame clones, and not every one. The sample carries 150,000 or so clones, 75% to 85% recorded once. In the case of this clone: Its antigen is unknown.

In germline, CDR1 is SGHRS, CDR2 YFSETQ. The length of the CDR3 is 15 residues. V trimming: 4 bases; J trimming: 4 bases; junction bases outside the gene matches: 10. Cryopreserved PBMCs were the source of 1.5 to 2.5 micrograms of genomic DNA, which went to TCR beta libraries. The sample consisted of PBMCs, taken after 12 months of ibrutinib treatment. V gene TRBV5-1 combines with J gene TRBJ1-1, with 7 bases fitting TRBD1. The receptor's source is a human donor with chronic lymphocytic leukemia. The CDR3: CASSDADRAGTEAFF. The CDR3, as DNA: TGCGCCAGCAGCGATGCTGACAGGGCTGGCACTGAAGCTTTCTTT.